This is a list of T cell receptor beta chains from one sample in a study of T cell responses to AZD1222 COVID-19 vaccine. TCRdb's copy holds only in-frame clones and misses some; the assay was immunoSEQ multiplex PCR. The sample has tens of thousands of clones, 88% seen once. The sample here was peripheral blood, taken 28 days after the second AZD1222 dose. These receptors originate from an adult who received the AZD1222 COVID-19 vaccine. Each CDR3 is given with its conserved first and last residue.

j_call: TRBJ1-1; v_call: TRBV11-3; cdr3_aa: CASSRSGTGETEAFF
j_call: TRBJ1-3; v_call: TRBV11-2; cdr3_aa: CASSPSTGFSLGNTIYF
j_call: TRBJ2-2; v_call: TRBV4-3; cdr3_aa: CASSQRRNSGELFF
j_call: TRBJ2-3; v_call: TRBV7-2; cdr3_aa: CASSIGGLNTDTQYF
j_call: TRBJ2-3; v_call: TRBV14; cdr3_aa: CASSQAGSTDTQYF
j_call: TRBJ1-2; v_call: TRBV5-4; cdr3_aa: CASSLGAGFPHTQGQSGYTF
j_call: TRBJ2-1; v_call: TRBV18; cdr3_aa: CASSPVWASGSGSYNEQFF
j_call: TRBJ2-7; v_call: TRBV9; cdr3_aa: CASSVGTSVTYEQYF
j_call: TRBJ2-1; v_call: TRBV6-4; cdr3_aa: CASSDGGTSQFF
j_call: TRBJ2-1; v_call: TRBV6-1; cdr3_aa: CASSTDSYNEQFF
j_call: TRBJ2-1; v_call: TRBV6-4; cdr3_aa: CASSSSGDSYNEQFF
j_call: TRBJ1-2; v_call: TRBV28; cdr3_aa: CASSLGRTGPYGYTF
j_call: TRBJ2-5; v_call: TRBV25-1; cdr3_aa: CASSDAGTGETQYF
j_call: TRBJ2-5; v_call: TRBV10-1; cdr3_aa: CASSQPGLAGVETQYF
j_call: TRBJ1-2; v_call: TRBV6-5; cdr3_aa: CASSYLGRDPNGYTF
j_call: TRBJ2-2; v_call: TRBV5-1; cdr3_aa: CATTSGSYTGELFF
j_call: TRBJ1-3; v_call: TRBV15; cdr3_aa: CATSRDRSSGNTIYF
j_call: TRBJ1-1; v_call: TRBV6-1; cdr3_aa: CASSEVMNTEAFF
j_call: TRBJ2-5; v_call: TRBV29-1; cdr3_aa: CSVEDSLATQETQYF
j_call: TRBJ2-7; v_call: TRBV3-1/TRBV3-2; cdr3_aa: CASSQERPWGSSYEQYF
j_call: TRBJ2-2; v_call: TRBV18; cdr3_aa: CASSPPGLAGGYTGELFF
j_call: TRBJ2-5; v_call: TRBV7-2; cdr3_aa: CASSLLRQNQETQYF
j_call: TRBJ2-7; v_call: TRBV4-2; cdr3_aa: CASSQDYGSYEQYF
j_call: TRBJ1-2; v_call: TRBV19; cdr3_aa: CASSPGLGVDGYTF
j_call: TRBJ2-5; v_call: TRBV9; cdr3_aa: CASSVELGGSQETQYF
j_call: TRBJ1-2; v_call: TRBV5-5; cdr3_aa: CASSLVDTMPYGYTF
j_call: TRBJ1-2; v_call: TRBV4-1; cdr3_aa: CASSRVPQEGYTF
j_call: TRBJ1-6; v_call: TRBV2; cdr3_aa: CASRAFSSPLHF
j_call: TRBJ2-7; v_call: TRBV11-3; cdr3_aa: CASSLGTAYEQYF
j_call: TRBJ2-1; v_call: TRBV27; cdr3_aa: CASSFAELGNEQFF
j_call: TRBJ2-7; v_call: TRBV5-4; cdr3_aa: CASSLAGSGSSYEQYF